This T cell receptor beta chain was observed in a study of preoperative IRX-2 immunotherapy in early breast cancer. V dropped 0 bases and J dropped 5 bases, with 16 bases sitting between them. The CDR3 extends over 17 amino acids. Germline V gene sequence: CDR1 MGHRA, CDR2 YSYEKL. TCRdb's copy holds only in-frame clones and misses some; the assay was immunoSEQ multiplex PCR. The sample records 25,000 to 30,000 clones, almost 90% being singletons. Described treatment: preoperative locoregional IRX-2 cytokine immunotherapy. This receptor was obtained from a human donor with breast cancer. V usage is TRBV4-1 and J usage is TRBJ2-2; tentatively, D is TRBD1 or TRBD2 (5 bases each). Sampling was conducted from a patient treated with IRX-2 immunotherapy. DNA for the CDR3: TGCGCCAGCAGCCAAGACCTGAGGGGTTACTCAACCGGGGAGCTGTTTTTT. As protein: CASSQDLRGYSTGELFF.